This T cell receptor beta chain was sequenced for a study of CD8 T cells in Susac syndrome. This clonotype appeared a single time. An input of about 0.5 to 1 ug of RNA was subjected to reverse transcription using random hexamers. The CDR3 of TCR beta was amplified by immunoSEQ multiplex PCR across 54 Vbeta and 13 Jbeta. Using its own MiXCR run on the immunoSEQ multiplex PCR reads, TCRdb lists one record per CDR3 protein. This repertoire shows roughly 200,000 distinct CDR3 sequences, roughly 96% found once; its top ten account for roughly 0.1%. The sequenced target, TCR beta, came from blood CD8+ and CD4+ T cells. Negative magnetic isolation gave CD8+ and CD4+ cells; FACS enriched CD8+ TEMRA. This CDR3 is built from 14 residues. Germline V gene lookup returns CDR1 MNHEY and CDR2 SVGAGI. The V and J ends lost 4 bases and 5 bases respectively, with 14 bases between them.

Input material: CD4+ T cells from PBMCs. The chain carries TRBV6-5 and TRBJ2-5; the D gene is possibly TRBD1 (5 bases). The sequence was collected from a human donor in good health. CDR3 amino acids: CASSSGLRRETQYF. The DNA of the CDR3 is TGTGCCAGCAGTTCAGGGTTACGACGGGAGACCCAGTACTTC.